One and the same sample provided the 5 T cell receptor beta chains below, sequenced in a study of T cell repertoires in cytomegalovirus infection. Which antigens these TCRs recognize remains unknown. TCRdb redid the calling of the reads with MiXCR, one entry per CDR3 protein. The sample holds about 920,000 distinct CDR3 sequences, around 32% seen once. This specimen consisted of cultured CD8+ T cells from PBMCs, obtained from culture after CMV antigen stimulation. Source of these receptors: a human donor in good health (CMV status not recorded). Some clones in this sample may be carry-over from other donors' samples.

This clonotype was seen a few times. The rearrangement joins TRBV6-6 to TRBJ2-3; D is ambiguous. The CDR3 length is 13 residues. CDR1 is MNHNY and CDR2 is SVGAGI in the germline V gene (reference sequence). V was shortened by 8 bases and J by 0 bases, with 9 bases between the two germline ends. The CDR3 reads CASAVTSTDTQYF. CDR3 bases: TGTGCCAGCGCGGTTACCAGCACAGATACGCAGTATTTT.

The chain recombines TRBV13 with TRBJ1-2; tentative D call: TRBD1 (6 bases). V lost 5 bases, J lost 0 bases, and 13 bases lay in between. Germline CDR1 is PRHDT and CDR2 is FYEKMQ (reference sequence). CDR3 length: 15 amino acids. The CDR3 sequence is CASSPQGLSNYGYTF. The CDR3 bases are TGTGCCAGCAGCCCCCAGGGGCTATCTAACTATGGCTACACCTTC.

This clonotype was detected a few times. The chain has TRBV6-1 and TRBJ1-2; TRBD1 matches at 8 bases. The CDR3 spans 15 residues. Germline V gene lookup returns CDR1 MNHNS and CDR2 SASEGT. J gave up 6 bases and V 3 bases, and 9 bases lay outside the gene matches. CDR3 amino acids: CASSDPGQGGNGYTF. The CDR3 DNA follows: TGTGCCAGCAGTGACCCTGGACAGGGTGGGAATGGCTACACCTTC.

This chain links TRBV7-9 with TRBJ2-5, with D possibly being TRBD2 (5 bases). V shed 6 bases and J shed 3 bases, with 11 bases lying between them. This CDR3 is built from 13 residues. Germline CDR1 and CDR2: SEHNR and FQNEAQ (reference sequence). Here the CDR3 reads CASRPSGKETQYF. The CDR3 DNA sequence: TGTGCCAGCAGGCCATCGGGGAAAGAGACCCAGTACTTC.

The genes are TRBV10-3 and TRBJ1-1; weak D call: TRBD1 (6 bases). Germline lookup yields CDR1 ENHRY and CDR2 SYGVKD. Trimming took off 7 bases at V and 1 base at J, with 13 bases between the two ends. The CDR3 totals 14 residues. DNA for the CDR3: TGTGCCATCACCATACAGGGACCGAACACTGAAGCTTTCTTT. Its translation is CAITIQGPNTEAFF.